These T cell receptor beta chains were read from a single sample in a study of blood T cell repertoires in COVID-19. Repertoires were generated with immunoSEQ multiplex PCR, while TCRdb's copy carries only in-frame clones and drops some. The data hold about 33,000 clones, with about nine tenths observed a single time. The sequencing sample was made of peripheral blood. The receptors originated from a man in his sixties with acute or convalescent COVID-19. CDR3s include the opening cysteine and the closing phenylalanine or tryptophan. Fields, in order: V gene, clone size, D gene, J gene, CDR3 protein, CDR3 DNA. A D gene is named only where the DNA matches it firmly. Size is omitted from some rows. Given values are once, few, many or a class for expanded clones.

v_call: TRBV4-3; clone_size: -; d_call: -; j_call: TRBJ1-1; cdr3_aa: CASSQGMGRGVTEAFF; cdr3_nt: TGCGCCAGCAGCCAAGGGATGGGACGGGGGGTCACTGAAGCTTTCTTT
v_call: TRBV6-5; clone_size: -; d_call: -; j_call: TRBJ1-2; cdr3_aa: CASTTTSDYGYTF; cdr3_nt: TGTGCCAGCACCACTACTTCCGACTATGGCTACACCTTC
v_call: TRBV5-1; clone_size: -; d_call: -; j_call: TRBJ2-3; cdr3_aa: CASSPLIRSGSTDTQYF; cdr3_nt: TGCGCCAGCAGCCCACTAATCCGGAGCGGGAGCACAGATACGCAGTATTTT
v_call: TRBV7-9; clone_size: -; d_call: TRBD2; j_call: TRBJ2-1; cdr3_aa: CASTIAGGNNEQFF; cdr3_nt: TGTGCCAGCACAATAGCGGGGGGGAACAATGAGCAGTTCTTC
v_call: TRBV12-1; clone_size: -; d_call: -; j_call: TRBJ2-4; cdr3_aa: CASSQPGLAKNIQYF; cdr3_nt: TGTGCCAGCAGCCAGCCGGGACTAGCCAAAAACATTCAGTACTTC
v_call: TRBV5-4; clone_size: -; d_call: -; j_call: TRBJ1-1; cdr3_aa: CASSPAAGGADTEAFF; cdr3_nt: TGTGCCAGCAGCCCGGCGGCGGGGGGCGCAGACACTGAAGCTTTCTTT
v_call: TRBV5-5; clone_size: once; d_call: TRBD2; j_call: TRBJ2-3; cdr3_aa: CASSQTTSGAYTDTQYF; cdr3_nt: TGTGCCAGCAGCCAAACTACTAGCGGGGCTTACACAGATACGCAGTATTTT
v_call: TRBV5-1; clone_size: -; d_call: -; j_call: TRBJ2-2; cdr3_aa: CASSLVPGLNTGELFF; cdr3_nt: TGCGCCAGCAGCTTGGTTCCAGGCCTGAACACCGGGGAGCTGTTTTTT
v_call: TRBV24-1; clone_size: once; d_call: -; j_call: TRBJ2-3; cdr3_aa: CATSDYTDTQYF; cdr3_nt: TGTGCCACCAGTGACTACACAGATACGCAGTATTTT
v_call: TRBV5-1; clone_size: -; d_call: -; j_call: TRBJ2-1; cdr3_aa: CASSLASSSYNEQFF; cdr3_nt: TGCGCCAGCAGCTTGGCTTCCAGCTCCTACAATGAGCAGTTCTTC
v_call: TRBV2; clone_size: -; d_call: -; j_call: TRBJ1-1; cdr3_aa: CASAGPQNTEAFF; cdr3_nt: TGTGCCAGCGCGGGACCGCAGAACACTGAAGCTTTCTTT
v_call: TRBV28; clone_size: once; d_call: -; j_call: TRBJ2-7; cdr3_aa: CASSRGYEQYF; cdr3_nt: TGTGCCAGCAGTCGCGGGTACGAGCAGTACTTC
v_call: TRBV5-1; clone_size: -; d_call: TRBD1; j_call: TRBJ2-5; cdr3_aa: CASSPRTGSEETQYF; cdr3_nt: TGCGCCAGCAGCCCAAGGACAGGGAGTGAGGAGACCCAGTACTTC
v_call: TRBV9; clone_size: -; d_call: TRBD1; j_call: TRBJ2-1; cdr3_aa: CASSVTGVSYNEQFF; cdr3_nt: TGTGCCAGCAGCGTAACAGGGGTCTCCTACAATGAGCAGTTCTTC
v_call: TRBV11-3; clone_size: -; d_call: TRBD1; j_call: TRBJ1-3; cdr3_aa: CASSPGQGYGNTIYF; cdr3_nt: TGTGCCAGCAGCCCCGGACAGGGGTATGGAAACACCATATATTTT
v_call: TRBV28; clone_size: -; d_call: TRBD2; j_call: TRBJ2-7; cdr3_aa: CASGLAGGAYEQYF; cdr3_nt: TGTGCCAGCGGCCTAGCGGGAGGCGCCTACGAGCAGTACTTC
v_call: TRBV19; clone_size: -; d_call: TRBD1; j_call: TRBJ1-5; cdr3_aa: CASSDGTGVYSNQPQHF; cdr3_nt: TGTGCCAGTAGTGACGGGACAGGGGTGTATAGCAATCAGCCCCAGCATTTT
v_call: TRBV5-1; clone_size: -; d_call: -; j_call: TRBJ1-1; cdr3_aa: CASSGETGTEAFF; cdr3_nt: TGCGCCAGCAGCGGTGAGACAGGAACTGAAGCTTTCTTT
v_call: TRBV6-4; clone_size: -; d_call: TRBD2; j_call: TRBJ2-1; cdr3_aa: CASSEAGGYNEQFF; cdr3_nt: TGTGCCAGCAGTGAAGCGGGAGGGTACAATGAGCAGTTCTTC
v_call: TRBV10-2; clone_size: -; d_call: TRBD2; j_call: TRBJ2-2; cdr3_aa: CASSRLAGSDTGELFF; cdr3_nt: TGCGCCAGCAGTCGACTAGCGGGGAGTGACACCGGGGAGCTGTTTTTT
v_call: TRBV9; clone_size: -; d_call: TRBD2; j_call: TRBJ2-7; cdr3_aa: CASSSSTSGKGEQYF; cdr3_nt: TGTGCCAGCAGCTCGTCGACTAGCGGGAAGGGCGAGCAGTACTTC
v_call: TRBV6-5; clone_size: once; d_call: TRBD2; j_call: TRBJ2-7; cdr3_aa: CASSYSLAGKGYEQYF; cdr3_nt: TGTGCCAGCAGTTACTCCCTAGCGGGCAAAGGCTACGAGCAGTACTTC
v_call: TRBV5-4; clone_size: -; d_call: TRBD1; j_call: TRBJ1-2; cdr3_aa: CASSTEPGQGAVRSYGYTF; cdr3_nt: TGTGCCAGCAGCACTGAACCGGGACAGGGGGCTGTACGTAGCTATGGCTACACCTTC
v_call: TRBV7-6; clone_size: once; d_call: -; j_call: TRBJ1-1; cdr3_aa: CASTLNTEAFF; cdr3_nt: TGTGCCAGCACTTTGAACACTGAAGCTTTCTTT
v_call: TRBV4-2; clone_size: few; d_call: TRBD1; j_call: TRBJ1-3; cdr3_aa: CASSQLTQGDHGNTIYF; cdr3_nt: TGTGCCAGCAGCCAACTAACACAGGGGGATCATGGAAACACCATATATTTT
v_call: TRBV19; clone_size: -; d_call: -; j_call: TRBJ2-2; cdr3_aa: CASSPYRVGGELFF; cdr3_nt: TGTGCCAGTAGTCCCTACAGGGTCGGCGGGGAGCTGTTTTTT
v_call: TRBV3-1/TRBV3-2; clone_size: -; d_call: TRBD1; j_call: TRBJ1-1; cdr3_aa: CASSQGQAITEAFF; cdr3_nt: TGTGCCAGCAGCCAGGGACAGGCGATAACTGAAGCTTTCTTT
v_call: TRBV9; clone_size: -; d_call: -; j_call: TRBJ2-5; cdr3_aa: CASSAQGIRETQYF; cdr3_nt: TGTGCCAGCAGCGCTCAGGGTATCCGAGAGACCCAGTACTTC
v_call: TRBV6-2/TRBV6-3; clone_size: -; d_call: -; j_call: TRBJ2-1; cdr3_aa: CASSYFPLYLAREYNEQFF; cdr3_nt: TGTGCCAGCAGTTACTTTCCCCTATATCTAGCCCGCGAATACAATGAGCAGTTCTTC
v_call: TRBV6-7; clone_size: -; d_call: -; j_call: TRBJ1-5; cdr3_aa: CARGRVPFLNQPQHF; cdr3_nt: TGTGCCAGGGGGAGAGTCCCATTCCTTAATCAGCCCCAGCATTTT
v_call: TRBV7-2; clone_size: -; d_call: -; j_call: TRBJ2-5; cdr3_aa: CASSYDWYQETQYF; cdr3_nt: TGTGCCAGCAGCTACGACTGGTACCAAGAGACCCAGTACTTC
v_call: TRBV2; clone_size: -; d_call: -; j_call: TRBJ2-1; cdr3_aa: CASSHKGHYNEQFF; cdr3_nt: TGTGCCAGCAGCCACAAGGGACACTACAATGAGCAGTTCTTC
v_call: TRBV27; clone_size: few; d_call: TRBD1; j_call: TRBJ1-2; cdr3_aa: CASRGYKQGEHYGYTF; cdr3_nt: TGTGCCAGCAGGGGCTACAAACAGGGGGAACACTATGGCTACACCTTC
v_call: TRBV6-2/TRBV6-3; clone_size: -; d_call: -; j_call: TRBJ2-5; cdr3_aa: CASSYLEQETQYF; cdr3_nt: TGTGCCAGCAGTTACTTGGAGCAAGAGACCCAGTACTTC
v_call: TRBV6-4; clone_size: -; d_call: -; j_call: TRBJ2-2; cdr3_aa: CASSDFPGVAGELFF; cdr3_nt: TGTGCCAGCAGTGACTTTCCGGGAGTGGCCGGGGAGCTGTTTTTT
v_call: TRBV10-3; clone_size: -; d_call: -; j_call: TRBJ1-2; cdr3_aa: CAVSQGPYVGYTF; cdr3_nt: TGTGCCGTTTCACAGGGCCCCTATGTGGGCTACACCTTC
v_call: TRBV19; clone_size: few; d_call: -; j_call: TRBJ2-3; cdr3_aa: CASSDGVAGDTQYF; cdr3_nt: TGTGCCAGTAGTGACGGGGTTGCGGGAGATACGCAGTATTTT
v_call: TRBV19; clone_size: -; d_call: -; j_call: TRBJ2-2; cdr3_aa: CASKEGGYGGELFF; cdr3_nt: TGTGCCAGTAAGGAAGGAGGGTACGGCGGGGAGCTGTTTTTT
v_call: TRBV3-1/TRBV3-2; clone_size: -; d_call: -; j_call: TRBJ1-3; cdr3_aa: CASSQNPLGLPIGNTIYF; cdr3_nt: TGTGCCAGCAGCCAAAACCCCCTTGGACTGCCGATTGGAAACACCATATATTTT
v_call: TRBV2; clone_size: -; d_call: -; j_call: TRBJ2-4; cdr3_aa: CASRGTGAKNIQYF; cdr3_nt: TGTGCCAGCAGAGGAACAGGAGCCAAAAACATTCAGTACTTC
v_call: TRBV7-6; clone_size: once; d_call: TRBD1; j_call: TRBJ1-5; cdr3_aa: CASSYRTGWNQPQHF; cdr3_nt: TGTGCCAGCAGCTACCGGACAGGGTGGAATCAGCCCCAGCATTTT
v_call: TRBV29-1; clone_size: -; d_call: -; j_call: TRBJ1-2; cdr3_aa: CSVGSTVGGYTF; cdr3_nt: TGCAGCGTTGGATCGACAGTTGGTGGCTACACCTTC
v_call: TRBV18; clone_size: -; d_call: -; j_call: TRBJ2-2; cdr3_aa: CASSPSAGGARTTGELFF; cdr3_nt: TGTGCCAGCTCACCCTCCGCCGGGGGTGCAAGGACAACCGGGGAGCTGTTTTTT
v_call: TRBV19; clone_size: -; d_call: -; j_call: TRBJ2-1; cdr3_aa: CASSEYGSGTNEQFF; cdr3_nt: TGTGCCAGTAGCGAATACGGGAGCGGAACCAATGAGCAGTTCTTC
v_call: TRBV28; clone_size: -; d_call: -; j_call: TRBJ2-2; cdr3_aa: CASSLLGSSNTGELFF; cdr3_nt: TGTGCCAGCAGTCTCCTCGGTAGTTCGAACACCGGGGAGCTGTTTTTT
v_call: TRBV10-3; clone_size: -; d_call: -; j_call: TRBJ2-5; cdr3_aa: CAISDWTRGVGETQYF; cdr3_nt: TGTGCCATCAGTGATTGGACTAGGGGGGTCGGGGAGACCCAGTACTTC
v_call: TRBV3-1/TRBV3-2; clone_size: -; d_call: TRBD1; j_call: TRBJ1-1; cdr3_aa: CASSPGTVNTEAFF; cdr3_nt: TGTGCCAGCAGCCCCGGGACAGTGAACACTGAAGCTTTCTTT
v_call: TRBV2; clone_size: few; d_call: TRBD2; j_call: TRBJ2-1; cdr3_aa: CASSSLLAGVNNEQFF; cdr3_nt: TGTGCCAGCAGTTCCCTTCTAGCGGGAGTGAACAATGAGCAGTTCTTC
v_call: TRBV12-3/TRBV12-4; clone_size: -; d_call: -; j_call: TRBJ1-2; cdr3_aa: CASSLSNNYGYTF; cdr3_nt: TGTGCCAGCAGTCTATCAAATAACTATGGCTACACCTTC
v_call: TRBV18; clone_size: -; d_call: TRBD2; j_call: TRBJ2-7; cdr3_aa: CASSEREKGEQYF; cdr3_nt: TGTGCCAGCTCGGAGCGGGAGAAAGGGGAGCAGTACTTC
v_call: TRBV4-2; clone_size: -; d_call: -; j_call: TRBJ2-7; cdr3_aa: CASSQDGGDVGEQYF; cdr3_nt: TGTGCCAGCAGCCAAGATGGAGGGGACGTGGGCGAGCAGTACTTC
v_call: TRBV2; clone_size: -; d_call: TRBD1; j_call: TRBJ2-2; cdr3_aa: CASSEQGAWGSGELFF; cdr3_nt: TGTGCCAGCAGTGAACAGGGGGCATGGGGATCCGGGGAGCTGTTTTTT
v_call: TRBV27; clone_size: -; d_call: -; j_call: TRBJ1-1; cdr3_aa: CASSLQVGRFTEAFF; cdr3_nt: TGTGCCAGCAGTTTACAGGTTGGAAGATTCACTGAAGCTTTCTTT
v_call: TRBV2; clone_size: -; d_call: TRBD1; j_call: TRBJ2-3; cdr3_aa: CASSGTGGLDTQYF; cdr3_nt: TGTGCCAGCAGTGGGACAGGGGGCTTAGATACGCAGTATTTT
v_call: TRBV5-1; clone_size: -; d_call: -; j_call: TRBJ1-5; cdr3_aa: CASSPGGGDSNQPQHF; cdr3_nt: TGCGCCAGCAGCCCGGGGGGTGGAGACAGCAATCAGCCCCAGCATTTT
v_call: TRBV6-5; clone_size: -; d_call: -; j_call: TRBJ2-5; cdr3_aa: CASRMALRGSQYF; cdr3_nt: TGTGCCAGCAGGATGGCCTTGCGGGGTTCCCAGTACTTC
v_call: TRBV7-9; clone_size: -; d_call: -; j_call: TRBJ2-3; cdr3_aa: CASSSSGVTDTQYF; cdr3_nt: TGTGCCAGCAGCTCTTCAGGGGTCACAGATACGCAGTATTTT
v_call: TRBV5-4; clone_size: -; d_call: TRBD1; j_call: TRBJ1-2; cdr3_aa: CASSPALRQGYGYTF; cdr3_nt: TGTGCCAGCAGCCCCGCACTCCGACAGGGTTATGGCTACACCTTC
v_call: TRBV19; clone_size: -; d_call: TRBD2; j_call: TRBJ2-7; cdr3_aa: CASSIDSGTSRLKQYF; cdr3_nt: TGTGCCAGTAGTATAGACTCCGGGACTAGCCGATTAAAGCAGTACTTC
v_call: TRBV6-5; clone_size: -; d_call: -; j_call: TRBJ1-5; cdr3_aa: CASSYSGGSDQPQHF; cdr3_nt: TGTGCCAGCAGTTACTCGGGGGGTTCGGATCAGCCCCAGCATTTT